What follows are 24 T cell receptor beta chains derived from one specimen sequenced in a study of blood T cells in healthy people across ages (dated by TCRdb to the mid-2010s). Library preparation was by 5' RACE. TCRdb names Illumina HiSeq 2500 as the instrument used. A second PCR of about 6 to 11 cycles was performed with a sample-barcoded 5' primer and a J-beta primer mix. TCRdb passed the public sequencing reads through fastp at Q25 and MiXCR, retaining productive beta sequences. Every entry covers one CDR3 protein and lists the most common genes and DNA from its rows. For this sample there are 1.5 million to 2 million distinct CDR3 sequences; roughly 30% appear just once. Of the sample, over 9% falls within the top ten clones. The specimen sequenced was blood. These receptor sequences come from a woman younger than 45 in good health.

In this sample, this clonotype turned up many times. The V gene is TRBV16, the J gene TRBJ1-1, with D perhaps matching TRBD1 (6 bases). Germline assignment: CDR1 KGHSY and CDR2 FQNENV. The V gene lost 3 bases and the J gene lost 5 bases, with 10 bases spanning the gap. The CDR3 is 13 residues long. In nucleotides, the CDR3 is TGTGCCAGCAGCCACCACAGGGAAACTGAAGCTTTCTTT. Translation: CASSHHRETEAFF. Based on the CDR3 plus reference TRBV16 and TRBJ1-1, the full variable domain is GEEVAQTPKHLVRGEGQKAKLYCAPIKGHSYVFWYQQVLKNEFKFLISFQNENVFDETGMPKERFSAKCLPNSPCSLEIQATKLEDSAVYFCASSHHRETEAFFGQGTRLTVV.

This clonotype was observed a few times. The CDR3 DNA sequence: TGTGCCAGCACCATCCGGGATAATCCACCGGGCACAGATACGCAGTATTTT. Translation: CASTIRDNPPGTDTQYF. This sequence joins TRBV28 and TRBJ2-3; a weak D match, TRBD2 (5 bases). The germline V gene has CDR1 MDHEN and CDR2 SYDVKM. With 7 bases removed from V and 1 base from J, the gap between germline ends came to 21 bases. The CDR3 length is 17 residues.

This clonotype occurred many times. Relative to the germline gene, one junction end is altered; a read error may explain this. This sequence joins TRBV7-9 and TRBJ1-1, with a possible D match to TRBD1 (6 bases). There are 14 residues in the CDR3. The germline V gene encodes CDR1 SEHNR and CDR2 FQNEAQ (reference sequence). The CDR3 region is CASSLRGGDTEAFF. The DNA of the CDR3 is TGCGCCAGCAGCTTGAGGGGGGGAGACACTGAAGCTTTCTTT.

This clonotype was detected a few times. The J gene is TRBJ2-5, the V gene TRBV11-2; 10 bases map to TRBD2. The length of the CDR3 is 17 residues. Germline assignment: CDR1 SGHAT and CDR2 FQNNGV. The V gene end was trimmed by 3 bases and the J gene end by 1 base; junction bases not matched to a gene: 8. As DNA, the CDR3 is TGTGCCAGCAGCTTCGAGAGACTAGCGGGTGGCCAAGAGACCCAGTACTTC. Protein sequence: CASSFERLAGGQETQYF.

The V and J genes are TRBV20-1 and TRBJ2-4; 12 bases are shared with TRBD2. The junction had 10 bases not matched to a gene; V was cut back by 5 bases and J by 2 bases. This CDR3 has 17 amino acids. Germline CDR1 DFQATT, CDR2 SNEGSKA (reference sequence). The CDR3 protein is CSAGILAGGGTKNIQYF. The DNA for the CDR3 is TGCAGTGCTGGAATACTAGCGGGAGGAGGGACCAAAAACATTCAGTACTTC.

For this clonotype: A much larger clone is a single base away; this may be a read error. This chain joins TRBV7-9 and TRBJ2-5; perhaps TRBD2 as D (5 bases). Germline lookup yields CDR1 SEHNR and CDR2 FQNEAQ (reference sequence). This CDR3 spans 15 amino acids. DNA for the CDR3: TGTGCCAGCAACTTAGCGTCGCAAGATCGGGAGACCCAGTACTTC. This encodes CASNLASQDRETQYF.

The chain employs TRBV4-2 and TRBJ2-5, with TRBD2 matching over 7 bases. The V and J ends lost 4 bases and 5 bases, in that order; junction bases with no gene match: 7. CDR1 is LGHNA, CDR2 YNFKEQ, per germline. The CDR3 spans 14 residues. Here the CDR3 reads CASSPRGSSETQYF. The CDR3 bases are TGTGCCAGCAGCCCCCGCGGGAGTAGCGAGACCCAGTACTTC.

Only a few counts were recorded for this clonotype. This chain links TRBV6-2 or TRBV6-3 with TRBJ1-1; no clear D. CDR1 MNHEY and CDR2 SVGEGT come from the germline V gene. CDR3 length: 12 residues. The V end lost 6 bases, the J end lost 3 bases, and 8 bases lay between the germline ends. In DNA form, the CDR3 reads TGTGCCAGCAGCAGATCTCACACTGAAGCTTTCTTT. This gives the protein CASSRSHTEAFF.

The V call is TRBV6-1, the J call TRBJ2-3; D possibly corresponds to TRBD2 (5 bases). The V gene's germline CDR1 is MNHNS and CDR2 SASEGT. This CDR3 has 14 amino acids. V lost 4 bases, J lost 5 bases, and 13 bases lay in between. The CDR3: CASSVGGRGDTQYF. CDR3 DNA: TGTGCCAGCAGTGTCGGAGGCCGCGGAGATACGCAGTATTTT.

CDR3 residues: CAISEARRQAETQYF. The CDR3 DNA follows: TGTGCCATCAGTGAGGCTAGACGACAAGCGGAGACCCAGTACTTC. The V gene is TRBV10-3, the J gene TRBJ2-5; D uncertain. V lost 2 bases, J lost 5 bases, and 15 bases lay in between. Germline V gives CDR1 ENHRY, CDR2 SYGVKD. The CDR3 runs 15 residues.

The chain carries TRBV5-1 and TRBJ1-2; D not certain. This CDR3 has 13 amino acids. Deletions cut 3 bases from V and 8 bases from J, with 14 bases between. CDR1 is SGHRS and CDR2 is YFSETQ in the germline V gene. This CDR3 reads CASSSTGSSGYTF. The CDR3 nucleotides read TGCGCCAGCAGCTCGACTGGGAGTTCAGGCTACACCTTC.

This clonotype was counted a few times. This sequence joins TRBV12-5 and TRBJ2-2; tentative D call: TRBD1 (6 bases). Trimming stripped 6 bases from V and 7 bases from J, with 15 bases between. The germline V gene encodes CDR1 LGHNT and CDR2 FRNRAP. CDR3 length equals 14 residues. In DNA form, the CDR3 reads TGTGCTAGTGGGGACAGCGCCTTTGGCGGGGAGCTGTTTTTT. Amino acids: CASGDSAFGGELFF.

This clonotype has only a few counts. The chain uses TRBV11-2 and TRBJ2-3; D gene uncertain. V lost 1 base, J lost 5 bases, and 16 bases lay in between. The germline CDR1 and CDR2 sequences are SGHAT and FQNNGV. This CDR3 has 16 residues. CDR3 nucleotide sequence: TGTGCCAGCAGCTTAGCAGGCCAACCCCTAGGAGATACGCAGTATTTT. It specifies CASSLAGQPLGDTQYF. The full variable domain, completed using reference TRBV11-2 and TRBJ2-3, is EAGVAQSPRYKIIEKRQSVAFWCNPISGHATLYWYQQILGQGPKLLIQFQNNGVVDDSQLPKDRFSAERLKGVDSTLKIQPAKLEDSAVYLCASSLAGQPLGDTQYFGPGTRLTVL.

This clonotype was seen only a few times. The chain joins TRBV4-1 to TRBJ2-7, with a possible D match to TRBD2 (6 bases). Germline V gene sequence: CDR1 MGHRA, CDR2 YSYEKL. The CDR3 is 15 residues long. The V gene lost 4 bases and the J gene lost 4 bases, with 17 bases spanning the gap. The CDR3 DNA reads TGCGCCAGCAGCCCGCAGGTGGGGGACTGGTACGAGCAGTACTTC. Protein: CASSPQVGDWYEQYF.

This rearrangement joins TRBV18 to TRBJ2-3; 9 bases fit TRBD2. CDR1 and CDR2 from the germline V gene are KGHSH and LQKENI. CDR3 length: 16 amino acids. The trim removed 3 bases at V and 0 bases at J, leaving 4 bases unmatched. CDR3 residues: CASSPMGTSSTDTQYF. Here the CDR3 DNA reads TGTGCCAGCTCACCGATGGGGACTAGCAGCACAGATACGCAGTATTTT.

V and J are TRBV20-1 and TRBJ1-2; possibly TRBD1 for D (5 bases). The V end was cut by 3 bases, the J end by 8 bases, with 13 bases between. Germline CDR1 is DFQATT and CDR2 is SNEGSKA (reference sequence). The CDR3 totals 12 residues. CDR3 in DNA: TGCAGTGCTAGGGGGCAGGTTGAAGGCTACACCTTC. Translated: CSARGQVEGYTF.

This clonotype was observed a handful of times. CDR3 in amino acids: CASSQVGTGTPFATNEKLFF. As DNA, the CDR3 is TGCGCCAGCAGCCAAGTAGGGACAGGGACCCCCTTTGCAACTAATGAAAAACTGTTTTTT. The V gene is TRBV4-1, the J gene TRBJ1-4, with 9 bases aligning to TRBD1. The V gene's germline CDR1 is MGHRA and CDR2 YSYEKL. This CDR3 spans 20 amino acids. After removal of 1 base from V and 0 bases from J, the junction contained 12 bases not matched to a gene.

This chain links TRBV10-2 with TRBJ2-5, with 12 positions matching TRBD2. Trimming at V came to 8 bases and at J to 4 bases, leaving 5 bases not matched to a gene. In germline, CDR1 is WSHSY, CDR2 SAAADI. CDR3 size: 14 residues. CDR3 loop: CASRTSGATETQYF. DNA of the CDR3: TGCGCCAGCCGGACTAGCGGGGCCACAGAGACCCAGTACTTC.

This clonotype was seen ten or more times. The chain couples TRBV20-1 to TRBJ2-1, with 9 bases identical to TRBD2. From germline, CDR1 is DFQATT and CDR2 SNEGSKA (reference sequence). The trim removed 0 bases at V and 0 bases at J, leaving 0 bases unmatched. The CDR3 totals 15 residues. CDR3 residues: CSARDSGSSYNEQFF. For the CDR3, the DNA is TGCAGTGCTAGAGATAGCGGGAGCTCCTACAATGAGCAGTTCTTC.

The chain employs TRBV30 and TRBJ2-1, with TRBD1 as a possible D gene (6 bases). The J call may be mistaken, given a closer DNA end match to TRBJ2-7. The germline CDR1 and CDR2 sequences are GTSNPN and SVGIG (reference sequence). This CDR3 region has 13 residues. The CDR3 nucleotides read TGTGCCTGGGTCCAGGGGTCTTACAATGAGCAGTACTTC. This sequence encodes CAWVQGSYNEQYF.

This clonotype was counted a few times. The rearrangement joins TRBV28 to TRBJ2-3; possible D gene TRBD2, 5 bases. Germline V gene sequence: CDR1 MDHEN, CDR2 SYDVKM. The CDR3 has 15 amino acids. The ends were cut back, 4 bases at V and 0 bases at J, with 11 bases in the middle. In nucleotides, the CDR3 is TGTGCCAGCAGTTCTCCGGGAACTAGCACAGATACGCAGTATTTT. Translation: CASSSPGTSTDTQYF.

CDR3 protein: CSARGPVLATYEQYF. Here the CDR3 DNA reads TGCAGTGCTAGGGGCCCCGTACTAGCGACTTACGAGCAGTACTTC. The chain joins TRBV20-1 to TRBJ2-7; 7 positions agree with TRBD2. The CDR3 covers 15 residues. The V and J ends lost 3 bases and 4 bases, in that order; junction bases with no gene match: 12. Germline V gene sequence: CDR1 DFQATT, CDR2 SNEGSKA (reference sequence).

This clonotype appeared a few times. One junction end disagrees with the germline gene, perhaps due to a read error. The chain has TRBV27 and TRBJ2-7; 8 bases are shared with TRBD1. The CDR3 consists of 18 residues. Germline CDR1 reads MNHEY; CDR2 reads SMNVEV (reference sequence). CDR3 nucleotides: TGTGCCAGCAGTATATCCGGGACAGGTGTCTACCGCTCCTACGAGCAGTACTTC. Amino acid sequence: CASSISGTGVYRSYEQYF.

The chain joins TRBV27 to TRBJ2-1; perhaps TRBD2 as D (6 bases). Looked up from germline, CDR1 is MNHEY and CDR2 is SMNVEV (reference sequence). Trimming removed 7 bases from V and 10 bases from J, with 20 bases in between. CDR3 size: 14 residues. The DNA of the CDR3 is TGTGCCAGCACCCTATTGGGCGGAGGGGAGGAGCAGTTCTTC. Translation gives CASTLLGGGEEQFF.